This is a list of T cell receptor beta chains from one sample in a study of T cell repertoires in cytomegalovirus infection. TCRdb re-called the reads through MiXCR, storing one row per CDR3 protein. The sample lists approximately 770,000 distinct CDR3 sequences, 25% to 30% occurring once. These TCRs' antigens remain unknown. The starting material was cultured CD8+ T cells from PBMCs, obtained from culture after CMV antigen stimulation. Receptors originate from a human donor in good health (CMV status not recorded). Some clones in this sample may be carry-over from other donors' samples. The CDR3 runs from the conserved cysteine through the conserved F or W. A D gene is named only where the DNA matches it firmly. Clone sizes are given selectively: once, few, many, or a class where the clone is expanded.

V: TRBV7-1; size: -; D: TRBD1; J: TRBJ2-7; DNA: TGTGCCAGCAGCCGGGACAGGGAGGGGTACGAGCAGTACTTC; CDR3: CASSRDREGYEQYF
V: TRBV11-2; size: few; D: TRBD2; J: TRBJ2-1; DNA: TGTGCCAGCAGGATCGGGACTAGCGGGTTCAATGAGCAGTTCTTC; CDR3: CASRIGTSGFNEQFF
V: TRBV24-1; size: once; D: -; J: TRBJ1-5; DNA: TGTGCCACCAGTGATTTGGGGACACAACAGCCCCAGCATTTT; CDR3: CATSDLGTQQPQHF
V: TRBV6-5; size: -; D: -; J: TRBJ2-5; DNA: TGTGCCAGCAGTTACCTGACTCCCCAAGAGACCCAGTACTTC; CDR3: CASSYLTPQETQYF
V: TRBV6-1; size: many; D: -; J: TRBJ1-5; DNA: TGTGCCAGCGGAAGGCCCCGAGGGAGCAATCAGCCCCAGCATTTT; CDR3: CASGRPRGSNQPQHF
V: TRBV7-9; size: -; D: -; J: TRBJ1-5; DNA: TGTGCCAGCAGCTTAGTTAGGGGGTTAAAAGACAATCAGCCCCAGCATTTT; CDR3: CASSLVRGLKDNQPQHF
V: TRBV19; size: few; D: -; J: TRBJ1-2; DNA: TGTGCCAGCTCTCTTCAGGGTTCCAGGGGACGGGGCTATGGCTACACCTTC; CDR3: CASSLQGSRGRGYGYTF
V: TRBV4-1; size: few; D: -; J: TRBJ1-1; DNA: TGCGCCAGCAGCACCCACCCGGGGGTGGCTTTCTTT; CDR3: CASSTHPGVAFF
V: TRBV4-1; size: few; D: -; J: TRBJ1-5; DNA: TGCGCCAGCAGCCAAGATCGAATTTCTGCAAATAGCAATCAGCCCCAGCATTTT; CDR3: CASSQDRISANSNQPQHF
V: TRBV15; size: -; D: TRBD1; J: TRBJ2-5; DNA: TGTGCCACGGCAAAAGACAGGGGGCAGGGGGAGACCCAGTACTTC; CDR3: CATAKDRGQGETQYF
V: TRBV27; size: -; D: TRBD1; J: TRBJ2-3; DNA: TGTGCTCTCCGGGACAGGAGAGATACGCAGTATTTT; CDR3: CALRDRRDTQYF
V: TRBV19; size: -; D: -; J: TRBJ1-2; DNA: TGTGCCAGTAGTCAGAGGACCGCTCGTAACTATGGCTACACCTTC; CDR3: CASSQRTARNYGYTF
V: TRBV5-4; size: few; D: -; J: TRBJ2-4; DNA: TGTGCCAGCAGCGAAGCTGGACATCCCTTAGCCAAAAACATTCAGTACTTC; CDR3: CASSEAGHPLAKNIQYF
V: TRBV6-2/TRBV6-3; size: -; D: TRBD2; J: TRBJ2-1; DNA: TGTGCCAGCAGTTGGCGCGGGGGGGACTATAACTCCTACAATGAGCAGTTCTTC; CDR3: CASSWRGGDYNSYNEQFF
V: TRBV19; size: few; D: TRBD1; J: TRBJ1-5; DNA: TGTGCCACAGGACAGGGGCGGGGAATAGATCAGCCCCAGCATTTT; CDR3: CATGQGRGIDQPQHF
V: TRBV27; size: few; D: -; J: TRBJ1-2; DNA: TGTGCCAGCAGTCTAGCAATAGGGAACTATGGCTACACCTTC; CDR3: CASSLAIGNYGYTF
V: TRBV11-1; size: few; D: -; J: TRBJ1-1; DNA: TGTGCCAGCAGCTTAGGGACAGTCATGAACACTGAAGCTTTCTTT; CDR3: CASSLGTVMNTEAFF
V: TRBV20-1; size: once; D: TRBD2; J: TRBJ2-2; DNA: TGCAGTGCTAGAGATCTGGAGCGGGGGGTTACCGGGGAGCTGTTTTTT; CDR3: CSARDLERGVTGELFF
V: TRBV15; size: -; D: TRBD2; J: TRBJ2-3; DNA: TGTGCCACCAGCAGAGAGGGCGGGGGGGTTGCCATGGATACGCAGTATTTT; CDR3: CATSREGGGVAMDTQYF
V: TRBV7-9; size: few; D: -; J: TRBJ2-3; DNA: TGTGCCAGCAGCTTAGATTCGGGAAGCACAGATACGCAGTATTTT; CDR3: CASSLDSGSTDTQYF
V: TRBV7-9; size: -; D: -; J: TRBJ1-2; DNA: TGTGCCAGCAGCGCCGACTACCTACAGGGCACCAACTATGGCTACACCTTC; CDR3: CASSADYLQGTNYGYTF
V: TRBV7-2; size: few; D: TRBD2; J: TRBJ2-3; DNA: TGTGCCAGCAGCTTCGGGACTAGCGGGGACTCAGACACAGATACGCAGTATTTT; CDR3: CASSFGTSGDSDTDTQYF
V: TRBV7-3; size: few; D: -; J: TRBJ2-3; DNA: TGTGCCAGCAGTGTTTTTTCGGGTCTAACAGATACGCAGTATTTT; CDR3: CASSVFSGLTDTQYF
V: TRBV6-2/TRBV6-3; size: few; D: -; J: TRBJ1-6; DNA: TGTGCCAGCAGTTACTTTCCGAGTGAGAAACATTCACCCCTCCACTTT; CDR3: CASSYFPSEKHSPLHF
V: TRBV6-5; size: once; D: -; J: TRBJ1-1; DNA: TGTGCCAGCAGTTATGATCCCAGCCTGAACACTGAAGCTTTCTTT; CDR3: CASSYDPSLNTEAFF
V: TRBV2; size: many; D: -; J: TRBJ1-5; DNA: TGTGCCAGCAGTCGACAAGTGAATCAGCCCCAGCATTTT; CDR3: CASSRQVNQPQHF
V: TRBV7-6; size: few; D: -; J: TRBJ2-2; DNA: TGTGCCAGCAGCCCGGCGGCTGTGAACACCGGGGAGCTGTTTTTT; CDR3: CASSPAAVNTGELFF
V: TRBV6-5; size: few; D: -; J: TRBJ2-2; DNA: TGTGCCAGCAGTTACCCCCCAGGGACCACCGGGGAGCTGTTTTTT; CDR3: CASSYPPGTTGELFF
V: TRBV9; size: -; D: -; J: TRBJ2-3; DNA: TGTGCCAGCAGCGTAGATCGGAGGGCCTACACAGATACGCAGTATTTT; CDR3: CASSVDRRAYTDTQYF
V: TRBV18; size: few; D: TRBD1; J: TRBJ1-6; DNA: TGTGCCAGCTCACCAGAAGGACAGGGGAGAAATTCACCCCTCCACTTT; CDR3: CASSPEGQGRNSPLHF